This T cell receptor beta chain came from a study of neoadjuvant anti-PD-1 for oral cavity cancer. Overall study: Non-progressing patients received a fourth nivolumab dose near day 43, then surgery on days 50-56.

TCRdb's copy holds only in-frame clones and misses some; the assay was immunoSEQ multiplex PCR. The sample lists 5,500 to 8,000 clones; less than 80% were seen once. The sequence was obtained from a person aged 35-80 years with oral cavity squamous cell carcinoma. Sequences were derived from PBMCs, sampled before nivolumab (anti-PD-1) treatment.

As DNA, the CDR3 is TGTGCCAGTAGTGTGGGGCCGTCTAATGAAAAACTGTTTTTT. Its translation: CASSVGPSNEKLFF. The J gene is TRBJ1-4, the V gene TRBV19, with D possibly matching TRBD1 (5 bases). V was clipped by 5 bases and J by 3 bases, with 10 bases between them. The CDR3 is made up of 14 amino acids. CDR1 and CDR2 from the germline V gene are LNHDA and SQIVND (reference sequence).